The next 28 T cell receptor beta chains were all read from a single sample in a study of T cell clonality in common variable immunodeficiency. Assay: immunoSEQ multiplex PCR; the TCRdb copy retains only in-frame clones and omits some. This sample has 25,000 to 30,000 clones, each found more than once. These receptors are not linked to any known antigen. Whole-study results and caveats: In common variable immunodeficiency, TCR beta chains reportedly carried fewer deletions and N-nucleotide insertions.

The sequencing input was peripheral blood mononuclear cells. All receptors come from a human donor with common variable immunodeficiency.

This clone was recorded at least ten times. The CDR3 end is not reached by the read, which stops 3 residues before it; the germline J gene fills it in. V and J are TRBV18 and TRBJ2-3, with 11 bases matching TRBD1. This CDR3 has 16 residues. The V and J ends lost 2 bases and 4 bases, in that order; junction bases with no gene match: 5. Germline V gene data show CDR1 as KGHSH and CDR2 as LQKENI. The part of the CDR3 DNA that was read is TGTGCCAGCTCACCAACCGGACAGGGGGCGGCAGATACG. As protein: CASSPTGQGAADT. The entire CDR3 sequence reads CASSPTGQGAADTQYF.

Regarding this clone: The observed sequence ends 3 residues before the CDR3 terminus, with the missing tail filled in from the germline J gene. This chain connects TRBV20-1 to TRBJ1-6; D not certain. Trimming took 3 bases from V and 6 from J, leaving 12 bases between them. Germline V gene data show CDR1 as DFQATT and CDR2 as SNEGSKA (reference sequence). CDR3 length: 14 amino acids. CDR3 residues: CSARYFRGNSPLHF. The sequenced CDR3 bases are TGCAGTGCTAGGTACTTCCGTGGTAATTCACCC.

Worth noting for this clone: The read ends 3 residues shy of where the CDR3 ends; the end is completed using the germline J gene. V and J are TRBV6-2 or TRBV6-3 and TRBJ1-4; 10 nucleotides align to TRBD1. The CDR3 is 15 residues long. The germline V gene encodes CDR1 MNHEY and CDR2 SVGEGT. The DNA read from the CDR3 is TGTGCCAGCAGCCGACTCCCGGGACAGGGGAGTGTA. Translation gives CASSRLPGQGSV. The whole CDR3 protein reads CASSRLPGQGSVLFF.

In this sample, this clone turned up many times. The CDR3 goes on 3 residues after the read ends, and that part is filled in from the germline J gene. This rearrangement joins TRBV5-1 to TRBJ2-5, with 15 positions matching TRBD2. CDR3 size: 17 residues. The germline gives CDR1 SGHRS, CDR2 YFSETQ. J lost 3 bases, V lost 4 bases, and 7 bases had no gene match. The CDR3 spells CASSPGLAGGPEETQYF. The CDR3 bases that were read are TGCGCCAGCAGCCCCGGACTAGCGGGGGGGCCGGAAGAGACC.

Ten or more counts support this clone. The read terminates 3 residues ahead of where the CDR3 ends, so the germline J gene completes it. The chain is built from TRBV7-8 and TRBJ2-5, with 7 bases aligning to TRBD2. In germline, CDR1 is SGHVS, CDR2 FQNEAQ. V shed 0 bases and J 4 bases; nucleotides not matched to a gene: 8. The CDR3 consists of 16 residues. CDR3 protein: CASSLAGLAVRETQYF. The part of the CDR3 DNA that was read is TGTGCCAGCAGCTTAGCGGGGCTAGCGGTCCGAGAGACC.

This clone was counted between two and nine times. Sequencing ends 3 residues short of the CDR3 end; the germline J gene provides the rest. The V call is TRBV7-2, the J call TRBJ2-5, with 8 bases that match TRBD1. V gave up 1 base and J gave up 5 bases; unmatched junction bases: 3. The CDR3 runs to 14 residues. CDR1 and CDR2 from the germline V gene are SGHTA and FQGNSA. The CDR3 DNA, read in part, is TGTGCCAGCAGCTTAGGACAGGGGTGGGAGACC. Its protein product is CASSLGQGWET. The entire CDR3 reads CASSLGQGWETQYF. Combining the CDR3 with reference TRBV7-2 and TRBJ2-5 gives the whole variable domain GAGVSQSPSNKVTEKGKDVELRCDPISGHTALYWYRQSLGQGLEFLIYFQGNSAPDKSGLPSDRFSAERTGGSVSTLTIQRTQQEDSAVYLCASSLGQGWETQYFGPGTRLLVL.

In its sample, this clone was seen a few times. The read ends 3 residues early relative to the CDR3; the germline J gene fills the gap. V is TRBV19 and J is TRBJ1-5, with 8 bases identical to TRBD1. The CDR3 covers 15 residues. In germline, CDR1 is LNHDA, CDR2 SQIVND (reference sequence). V was pared by 7 bases and J by 1 base, with 6 bases of the junction left unmatched. Incomplete CDR3 DNA: TGTGCCAGTACCGCCGGACAGGGAAGCAATCAGCCC. Translating it yields CASTAGQGSNQP. The CDR3 reads in full as CASTAGQGSNQPQHF.

This clone was recorded a few times. The CDR3 is cut off 3 residues early in the read; its end comes from the germline J gene. The V gene is TRBV11-2, the J gene TRBJ2-7, with D maybe TRBD1 (6 bases). The germline gives CDR1 SGHAT, CDR2 FQNNGV. Deletions cut 10 bases from V and 2 bases from J, with 21 bases between. The CDR3 sequence is 15 residues long. This CDR3 reads CATLQYRDGTYEQYF. CDR3 bases read: TGTGCCACCCTACAATACAGGGATGGAACCTACGAG.

The table lists this clone with a few counts. The CDR3 end lies 3 residues beyond the end of the read and is filled in from the germline J gene. V is TRBV7-9 and J is TRBJ2-5; tentative D call: TRBD1 (6 bases). The ends were cut back, 3 bases at V and 2 bases at J, with 10 bases in the middle. The CDR3 loop spans 14 amino acids. Germline V lookup: CDR1 SEHNR, CDR2 FQNEAQ (reference sequence). CDR3 DNA, as far as it was read: TGTGCCAGCAGCTTGGGGACATCTCAAGAGACC. Its translation: CASSLGTSQET. The CDR3, in full, reads CASSLGTSQETQYF.

This clone has just a few counts. The read finishes 3 residues shy of the CDR3 end, and the germline J gene is used to complete it. The J gene is TRBJ1-5, the V gene TRBV19, with D perhaps TRBD1 (6 bases). The CDR3 runs 20 residues. Between the trimmed V and J ends, which lost 3 bases and 5 bases, there was a span of 29 bases. Germline CDR1 LNHDA, CDR2 SQIVND (reference sequence). The sequenced part of the CDR3 DNA is TGTGCCAGTAGTATTCCTCCGCATCAGGGGATCTCCCTCAAAGATCAGCCC. Translated: CASSIPPHQGISLKDQP. The complete CDR3 protein is CASSIPPHQGISLKDQPQHF.

This clone has at least ten counts. The read ends 3 residues shy of where the CDR3 ends; the end is completed using the germline J gene. The chain couples TRBV20-1 to TRBJ1-1; D might be TRBD1 (5 bases). CDR1 is DFQATT, CDR2 SNEGSKA, per germline (reference sequence). V was trimmed by 3 bases and J by 3 bases, leaving 11 bases between them. CDR3 length: 13 amino acids. The CDR3 reads CSASTGSHTEAFF. Incomplete CDR3 DNA: TGCAGTGCTAGTACAGGTTCCCACACTGAA.

This clone appeared many times. The DNA ends 3 residues before the CDR3 does, and the rest of the CDR3 is filled in from the germline J gene. The rearrangement links TRBV20-1 to TRBJ2-2, with D possibly matching TRBD1 (5 bases). With 6 bases removed from V and 6 bases from J, the gap between germline ends came to 14 bases. CDR3 length equals 13 residues. Germline values: CDR1 DFQATT, CDR2 SNEGSKA (reference sequence). This CDR3 is CSALTGAPGELFF. The sequenced CDR3 bases are TGCAGTGCCCTTACAGGAGCTCCCGGGGAG.

This clone was seen at least ten times. The CDR3 end lies 3 residues beyond the end of the read and is filled in from the germline J gene. The chain combines TRBV15 with TRBJ2-2; TRBD1 matches at 7 bases. V dropped 2 bases and J dropped 2; count of bases not matched to a gene: 2. This CDR3 has 15 residues. Germline V gene sequence: CDR1 LNHNV, CDR2 YYDKDF (reference sequence). CDR3 DNA, as far as it was read: TGTGCCACCAGCAGATTAGGGGGCAACACCGGGGAG. Translation gives CATSRLGGNTGE. The CDR3 as a whole reads CATSRLGGNTGELFF. The full variable domain, its missing parts supplied by reference TRBV15 and TRBJ2-2, is DAMVIQNPRYQVTQFGKPVTLSCSQTLNHNVMYWYQQKSSQAPKLLFHYYDKDFNNEADTPDNFQSRRPNTSFCFLDIRSPGLGDTAMYLCATSRLGGNTGELFFGEGSRLTVL.

As regards this clone: The read ends 3 residues before the CDR3 terminus; that terminus is restored from the germline J gene. The rearrangement uses TRBV19 and TRBJ2-7, with 7 nucleotides matching TRBD2. Unmatched junction bases numbered 4, after V lost 3 bases and J lost 2 bases. The CDR3 runs 14 residues. Germline V lookup: CDR1 LNHDA, CDR2 SQIVND (reference sequence). The part of the CDR3 DNA that was read is TGTGCCAGTAGTATTCGCGGGGGACCCTACGAG. Encoded protein: CASSIRGGPYE. The full CDR3 sequence reads CASSIRGGPYEQYF.

This clone was observed many times. The CDR3 end falls 3 residues outside the read, so it is completed with the germline J gene. The same CDR3 is also encoded by other DNA sequences in this sample. The chain combines TRBV18 with TRBJ2-3; 8 bases match TRBD1. J lost 2 bases, V lost 0 bases, and 4 bases had no gene match. Germline V gene data show CDR1 as KGHSH and CDR2 as LQKENI. The CDR3 is made up of 16 amino acids. CDR3 DNA, as far as it was read: TGTGCCAGCTCACCACCGGGGCAGGGGGCCACAGATACG. Residues: CASSPPGQGATDT. The CDR3, in full, reads CASSPPGQGATDTQYF.

This clone was counted between two and nine times. The read ends 3 residues early relative to the CDR3; the germline J gene fills the gap. The rearrangement joins TRBV5-1 to TRBJ2-7; 10 positions match TRBD1. The CDR3 has 16 residues. The germline V gene has CDR1 SGHRS and CDR2 YFSETQ. The V segment lost 1 base and the J segment 0 bases; nucleotides outside the gene matches: 4. The CDR3 spells CASSLTGTGVSYEQYF. CDR3 bases read: TGCGCCAGCAGCTTGACAGGGACAGGGGTCTCCTACGAG.

Points on this clone: Read sequence stops 3 residues before the CDR3 end, and the germline J gene provides the missing end. V is TRBV7-9 and J is TRBJ2-5, with TRBD1 matching over 8 bases. V shed 5 bases and J 2 bases; nucleotides not matched to a gene: 7. This CDR3 is built from 15 residues. CDR1 is SEHNR, CDR2 FQNEAQ, per germline (reference sequence). CDR3 DNA, as far as it was read: TGTGCCAGCAGCGGAACCAGGGGGCGTCAAGAGACC. Translated, it gives CASSGTRGRQET. The full CDR3 protein reads CASSGTRGRQETQYF.

This clone came up a few times. The read is 3 residues too short to cover the CDR3 end, so that end is filled in from the germline J gene. The genes are TRBV19 and TRBJ2-2; TRBD1 matches at 8 bases. The germline gives CDR1 LNHDA, CDR2 SQIVND (reference sequence). The CDR3 spans 16 residues. After removal of 6 bases from V and 4 bases from J, the junction contained 10 bases not matched to a gene. CDR3 region: CASRRRTGLSTGELFF. The CDR3 bases that were read are TGTGCCAGTAGACGTAGGACAGGGCTCTCCACCGGGGAG.

This clone was observed at least ten times. The CDR3 is cut off 3 residues early in the read; its end comes from the germline J gene. This chain uses TRBV18 with TRBJ2-1; D is perhaps TRBD2 (5 bases). This CDR3 spans 15 amino acids. V was pared by 6 bases and J by 6 bases, with 18 bases between. Germline assignment: CDR1 KGHSH and CDR2 LQKENI. CDR3 in amino acids: CASSQSRGRLNEQFF. CDR3 DNA, as far as it was read: TGTGCCAGCTCCCAAAGCCGGGGTCGGCTCAATGAG.

This clone was seen repeatedly, ten times or more. The read ends 3 residues shy of where the CDR3 ends; the end is completed using the germline J gene. The chain employs TRBV29-1 and TRBJ2-3; TRBD2 matches 11 bases. Trimming took 4 bases from V and 2 from J; bases not matched to a gene: 11. Germline V gene data show CDR1 as SQVTM and CDR2 as ANQGSEA. This CDR3 comprises 17 residues. CDR3 loop: CSVVLAGGNRNTDTQYF. CDR3 bases read: TGCAGCGTTGTTCTAGCGGGGGGAAATAGGAACACAGATACG.

For this clone: Read coverage stops 3 residues before the CDR3 terminus; the germline J gene supplies the remainder. The chain recombines TRBV6-2 or TRBV6-3 with TRBJ2-2; the D gene is possibly TRBD1 (6 bases). CDR3 length: 15 residues. CDR1 and CDR2 from the germline V gene are MNHEY and SVGEGT. Trimming pared 4 bases from V and 5 bases from J, leaving 14 bases between. Incomplete CDR3 DNA: TGTGCCAGCAGTTTCCCAGGGGCCTCTACCGGGGAG. Encoded protein: CASSFPGASTGE. The full CDR3 reads CASSFPGASTGELFF.

This clone was detected a few times. The missing CDR3 end, 3 residues past where the read stops, is filled in from the germline J gene. The chain couples TRBV6-2 or TRBV6-3 to TRBJ1-2, with TRBD1 as a possible D gene (5 bases). Trimming cost V 5 bases and J 4 bases, with 17 bases left between them. The CDR3 loop spans 15 amino acids. CDR1 and CDR2 from the germline V gene are MNHEY and SVGEGT. Incomplete CDR3 DNA: TGTGCCAGCAGTCGCGCCGGGGGACCTACCTATGGC. Translation gives CASSRAGGPTYG. The full CDR3 is CASSRAGGPTYGYTF.

This clone showed up many times. The read halts 3 residues ahead of the CDR3 end, with the missing end drawn from the germline J gene. This rearrangement joins TRBV30 to TRBJ2-7; TRBD1 agrees at 7 bases. CDR1 is GTSNPN, CDR2 SVGIG, per germline (reference sequence). V gave up 3 bases and J gave up 4 bases; unmatched junction bases: 6. CDR3 length: 13 amino acids. Incomplete CDR3 DNA: TGTGCCTGGAGCCCCTACAGGGGATACGAG. Translating it yields CAWSPYRGYE. The CDR3 as a whole reads CAWSPYRGYEQYF.

This clone was detected many times. The CDR3 goes on 3 residues after the read ends, and that part is filled in from the germline J gene. The gene calls are TRBV5-6 and TRBJ2-2, with a tentative D call TRBD2 (5 bases). Germline CDR1 SGHDT, CDR2 YYEEEE. Trimming left V 0 bases short and J 5 bases short, with 5 bases between. The CDR3 contains 13 residues. CDR3 sequence reads: CASSLAGTGELFF. Incomplete CDR3 DNA: TGTGCCAGCAGCTTGGCGGGGACCGGGGAG.

Note on this clone: From the germline J gene comes the end of the CDR3, since the read stops 3 residues before it. The chain combines TRBV7-6 with TRBJ1-1, with D tentatively TRBD1 (6 bases). V was pared by 5 bases and J by 5 bases, with 18 bases between. CDR3 length: 15 residues. Looked up from germline, CDR1 is SGHVS and CDR2 is FNYEAQ. The CDR3 bases that were read are TGTGCCAGCAGCCCCTTTTTACAGGGTGATACTGAA. Translated: CASSPFLQGDTE. The CDR3 reads in full as CASSPFLQGDTEAFF. The entire variable domain, with the rest obtained from reference TRBV7-6 and TRBJ1-1, is as follows: GAGVSQSPRYKVTKRGQDVALRCDPISGHVSLYWYRQALGQGPEFLTYFNYEAQQDKSGLPNDRFSAERPEGSISTLTIQRTEQRDSAMYRCASSPFLQGDTEAFFGQGTRLTVV.

Turning to this clone: The missing CDR3 end, 3 residues past where the read stops, is filled in from the germline J gene. V and J are TRBV30 and TRBJ2-3; 11 nucleotides align to TRBD1. The CDR3 runs 14 residues. J gave up 5 bases and V 5 bases, and 6 bases lay outside the gene matches. Germline assignment: CDR1 GTSNPN and CDR2 SVGIG (reference sequence). This chain's CDR3 is CAWDKGTGGDTQYF. Incomplete CDR3 DNA: TGTGCCTGGGATAAAGGGACAGGGGGAGATACG.

Worth noting for this clone: The read ends 3 residues before the CDR3 terminus; that terminus is restored from the germline J gene. The chain joins TRBV2 to TRBJ1-4, with a weak D call TRBD1 (6 bases). V lost 6 bases and J 4 bases, leaving 12 bases between the germline ends. The CDR3 has 14 residues. Germline V gives CDR1 SNHLY, CDR2 FYNNEI. The sequenced part of the CDR3 DNA is TGTGCCAGCAGGGGGGGGCGGAATAATGAAAAA. This sequence encodes CASRGGRNNEK. The whole CDR3 sequence is CASRGGRNNEKLFF.

This clone appeared many times. The read is 3 residues too short to cover the CDR3 end, so that end is filled in from the germline J gene. The chain carries TRBV5-1 and TRBJ1-1, with TRBD1 matching over 12 bases. Losses at the gene ends were 0 bases for V and 5 bases for J; bases not matched to a gene: 5. Germline values: CDR1 SGHRS, CDR2 YFSETQ. This CDR3 contains 16 residues. CDR3 in amino acids: CASSLVGTGGQTEAFF. CDR3 bases read: TGCGCCAGCAGCTTGGTGGGGACAGGGGGCCAGACTGAA. Based on the CDR3 plus reference TRBV5-1 and TRBJ1-1, the full variable domain is KAGVTQTPRYLIKTRGQQVTLSCSPISGHRSVSWYQQTPGQGLQFLFEYFSETQRNKGNFPGRFSGRQFSNSRSEMNVSTLELGDSALYLCASSLVGTGGQTEAFFGQGTRLTVV.